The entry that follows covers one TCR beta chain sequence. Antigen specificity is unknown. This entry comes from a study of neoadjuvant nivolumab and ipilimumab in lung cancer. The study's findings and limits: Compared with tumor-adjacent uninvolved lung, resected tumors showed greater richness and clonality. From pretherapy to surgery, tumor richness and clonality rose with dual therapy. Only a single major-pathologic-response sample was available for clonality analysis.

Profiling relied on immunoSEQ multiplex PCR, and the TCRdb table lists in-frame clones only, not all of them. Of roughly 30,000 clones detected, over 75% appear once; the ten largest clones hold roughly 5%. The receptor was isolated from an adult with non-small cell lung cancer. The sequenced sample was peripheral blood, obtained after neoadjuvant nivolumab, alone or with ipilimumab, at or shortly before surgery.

The CDR3 loop reads CASSQDLGLNTEAFF. DNA for the CDR3: TGTGCCAGCAGCCAAGATTTAGGGTTGAACACTGAAGCTTTCTTT. The gene calls are TRBV14 and TRBJ1-1, with D unresolved. Trimming left V 0 bases short and J 0 bases short, with 8 bases between. The CDR3 is 15 residues long. Looked up from germline, CDR1 is SGHDN and CDR2 is FVKESK.